Sequencing of this T cell receptor beta chain was carried out in a study of T-cell reconstitution after alpha-beta-depleted transplantation in children. Using unique molecular identifiers, the investigators prepared the TCRbeta library. Via MiXCR, TCRdb re-called the PCR reads, giving one row per CDR3 protein. The profile shows 300,000 to 400,000 distinct CDR3 sequences, about 14% of them singletons. The TCR was taken from a human donor who donated a stem cell graft to a child with Fanconi anemia. The material was PBMCs, obtained from the stem cell graft.

DNA of the CDR3: TGTGCCAGCGGCATGCCCACGGCACAGGAGGGGACTGAAGCTTTCTTT. Amino acid sequence: CASGMPTAQEGTEAFF. The rearrangement joins TRBV28 to TRBJ1-1; maybe TRBD1 (5 bases). Trimming took off 8 bases at V and 5 bases at J, with 24 bases between the two ends. CDR1 MDHEN and CDR2 SYDVKM come from the germline V gene. The CDR3 loop spans 16 amino acids.